These 25 T cell receptor beta chains came from one sample sequenced in a study of graft-versus-host responses after intestinal transplantation. The table came from immunoSEQ multiplex PCR; TCRdb's copy has only in-frame clones and leaves some out. This table holds about 20,000 clones, 40% to 55% found once. The starting material was alloreactive CD4+ T cells from a mixed lymphocyte reaction culture, obtained before intestinal transplant. Subset denoted: CFSE-low proliferating T cells sorted from roughly 6-day pre-transplant mixed lymphocyte reaction (GvH or HvG direction). The receptors here all came from a human patient who received an intestinal transplant.

J is TRBJ2-7 and V is TRBV18; D gene unclear. The CDR3 is 14 amino acids. With 2 bases removed from V and 1 base from J, the gap between germline ends came to 9 bases. Per germline, CDR1 KGHSH and CDR2 LQKENI. The CDR3 loop reads CASSPGTASYEQYF. CDR3 DNA: TGTGCCAGCTCACCAGGAACAGCTTCCTACGAGCAGTACTTC.

This clone is termed medium-sized. The genes are TRBV19 and TRBJ1-5; 8 positions match TRBD1. V was clipped by 6 bases and J by 2 bases; unmatched bases: 6. Germline CDR1 LNHDA, CDR2 SQIVND (reference sequence). CDR3 length equals 15 residues. This CDR3 is CASRAGGAGNQPQHF. The DNA for the CDR3 is TGTGCCAGTAGGGCAGGGGGCGCGGGCAATCAGCCCCAGCATTTT.

This clone came up a few times. This chain uses TRBV2 with TRBJ2-7; a weak D match, TRBD1 (5 bases). Germline CDR1 SNHLY, CDR2 FYNNEI. The CDR3 spans 12 residues. The ends were cut back, 6 bases at V and 4 bases at J, with 10 bases in the middle. CDR3 in amino acids: CASRDDRYEQYF. CDR3 sequence (DNA): TGTGCCAGCAGGGACGACAGATACGAGCAGTACTTC.

The chain employs TRBV27 and TRBJ1-6; D is uncertain. Trimming stripped 1 base from V and 5 bases from J, with 9 bases between. Germline CDR1 and CDR2: MNHEY and SMNVEV (reference sequence). There are 15 residues in the CDR3. The CDR3 coding sequence is TGTGCCAGCAGTTTATACAAGTATAATAATTCACCCCTCCACTTT. This gives the protein CASSLYKYNNSPLHF.

J is TRBJ1-2 and V is TRBV5-1, with D possibly being TRBD1 (6 bases). Trimming removed 0 bases from V and 8 bases from J, with 17 bases in between. The CDR3 extends over 15 amino acids. CDR1 and CDR2 from the germline V gene are SGHRS and YFSETQ. CDR3 nucleotide sequence: TGCGCCAGCAGCTTGGGGCCTGAGGGGGTGAGGGGCTACACCTTC. Its translation is CASSLGPEGVRGYTF.

This chain uses TRBV6-1 with TRBJ1-2; 7 bases are shared with TRBD1. The CDR3 loop spans 14 amino acids. J gave up 4 bases and V 6 bases, and 8 bases lay outside the gene matches. Germline assignment: CDR1 MNHNS and CDR2 SASEGT. CDR3 amino acids: CASSRRDSFYGYTF. In nucleotides, the CDR3 is TGTGCCAGCAGCAGACGGGACAGCTTCTATGGCTACACCTTC.

J is TRBJ2-3 and V is TRBV5-1, with 8 bases fitting TRBD2. The CDR3 runs to 17 residues. The germline gives CDR1 SGHRS, CDR2 YFSETQ. V gave up 7 bases and J gave up 1 base; unmatched junction bases: 14. CDR3 sequence: CASVKSGGGTGTDTQYF. The CDR3 region has the DNA TGCGCCAGCGTAAAATCTGGCGGGGGGACGGGCACAGATACGCAGTATTTT.

This chain links TRBV7-9 with TRBJ1-5; 9 nucleotides match TRBD1. This CDR3 contains 13 residues. Germline CDR1 is SEHNR and CDR2 is FQNEAQ (reference sequence). V dropped 6 bases and J dropped 5; count of bases not matched to a gene: 2. The CDR3 region is CASSRTGDQPQHF. CDR3 nucleotide sequence: TGTGCCAGCAGTCGGACAGGGGATCAGCCCCAGCATTTT.

The chain joins TRBV6-5 to TRBJ2-7; 7 bases fit TRBD1. CDR3 length: 15 residues. From germline, CDR1 is MNHEY and CDR2 SVGAGI. J gave up 2 bases and V 6 bases, and 10 bases lay outside the gene matches. Here the CDR3 DNA reads TGTGCCAGCAGGCCCAAGACAGGGCTCCCCTACGAGCAGTACTTC. Its translation: CASRPKTGLPYEQYF.

The chain combines TRBV7-2 with TRBJ1-5; the match to TRBD1 covers 7 bases. V lost 6 bases to trimming and J lost 5 bases; unmatched junction nucleotides: 7. The CDR3 length is 14 residues. Germline loops: CDR1 SGHTA, CDR2 FQGNSA. The CDR3: CASSFGTVYQPQHF. CDR3 nucleotides: TGTGCCAGCAGTTTTGGGACAGTTTATCAGCCCCAGCATTTT.

The gene calls are TRBV15 and TRBJ2-2; D perhaps matches TRBD2 (6 bases). V was trimmed by 1 base and J by 4 bases, leaving 10 bases between them. Germline CDR1 LNHNV, CDR2 YYDKDF (reference sequence). This CDR3 has 15 amino acids. The CDR3 coding sequence is TGTGCCACCAGCAGAGTAGGGAGGAGCACCGGGGAGCTGTTTTTT. Its translation: CATSRVGRSTGELFF. The variable domain in full, with the rest retrieved from reference TRBV15 and TRBJ2-2, is DAMVIQNPRYQVTQFGKPVTLSCSQTLNHNVMYWYQQKSSQAPKLLFHYYDKDFNNEADTPDNFQSRRPNTSFCFLDIRSPGLGDTAMYLCATSRVGRSTGELFFGEGSRLTVL.

This chain links TRBV19 with TRBJ1-2; 7 nucleotides align to TRBD1. Germline trimming cut 7 bases from V and 4 bases from J; bases unmatched to any gene: 6. Germline V lookup: CDR1 LNHDA, CDR2 SQIVND (reference sequence). There are 13 residues in the CDR3. DNA of the CDR3: TGTGCCAGTACCCCGCGACAGGGCTATGGCTACACCTTC. This sequence encodes CASTPRQGYGYTF.

The rearrangement links TRBV10-3 to TRBJ1-6; 8 nucleotides line up with TRBD1. The CDR3 covers 15 residues. V was clipped by 6 bases and J by 9 bases; unmatched bases: 10. The V gene's germline CDR1 is ENHRY and CDR2 SYGVKD. The CDR3, as DNA: TGTGCCATCAGGGAGGAGACAGGGGTCGGTTCACCCCTCCACTTT. Translation: CAIREETGVGSPLHF.

The chain uses TRBV10-3 and TRBJ2-3; D gene ambiguous. Per germline, CDR1 ENHRY and CDR2 SYGVKD. V was clipped by 3 bases and J by 2 bases, with 12 bases between them. The CDR3 has 15 amino acids. DNA for the CDR3: TGTGCCATCAGTGACTTTCAAAGCCTCACAGATACGCAGTATTTT. This codes for CAISDFQSLTDTQYF.

The chain links TRBV2 to TRBJ1-2; 8 bases are a match to TRBD1. Germline CDR1 and CDR2: SNHLY and FYNNEI. The J segment lost 5 bases and the V segment lost 7 bases, leaving 3 bases of the junction unmatched. CDR3 size: 12 residues. Here the CDR3 reads CASTDRGYGYTF. CDR3 DNA sequence: TGTGCCAGCACAGACAGGGGTTATGGCTACACCTTC.

For the CDR3, the DNA is TGCAGCGTTGATGTCCGCGCGAACACCGGGGAGCTGTTTTTT. It is translated as CSVDVRANTGELFF. The chain joins TRBV29-1 to TRBJ2-2; unclear D gene. The CDR3 extends over 14 amino acids. Germline V gene sequence: CDR1 SQVTM, CDR2 ANQGSEA. Deletions cut 3 bases from V and 0 bases from J, with 8 bases between.

This clone has more than one count but fewer than ten. The CDR3 nucleotides read TGCGCCAGCAGCTTGGTGTTAGACTGGGAGCAGTTCTTC. It specifies CASSLVLDWEQFF. The chain joins TRBV5-1 to TRBJ2-1; D is unclear. Trimming removed 0 bases from V and 10 bases from J, with 11 bases in between. Germline loops: CDR1 SGHRS, CDR2 YFSETQ. This CDR3 is 13 amino acids long.

V usage is TRBV6-5 and J usage is TRBJ2-5; tentatively, D is TRBD1 (6 bases). CDR3 length: 14 residues. V lost 2 bases to trimming and J lost 2 bases, with 9 bases between them. CDR1 MNHEY and CDR2 SVGAGI come from the germline V gene. The CDR3 DNA is TGTGCCAGCAGTTACACCGGGACACAAGAGACCCAGTACTTC. It specifies CASSYTGTQETQYF.

J is TRBJ1-5 and V is TRBV6-5; a weak D match, TRBD1 (6 bases). Trimming shortened V by 6 bases and J by 4 bases, and 13 bases separated the two germline ends. The CDR3 loop spans 14 amino acids. Germline CDR1 is MNHEY and CDR2 is SVGAGI. The CDR3 spells CASRRTASNQPQHF. In DNA, the CDR3 is TGTGCCAGCAGGCGGACAGCATCTAATCAGCCCCAGCATTTT.

The chain recombines TRBV12-5 with TRBJ1-6; 8 bases line up with TRBD1. This CDR3 has 14 amino acids. Germline V gene lookup returns CDR1 LGHNT and CDR2 FRNRAP. The J segment lost 10 bases and the V segment lost 2 bases, leaving 4 bases of the junction unmatched. CDR3: CASGLPDRGSPLHF. In DNA form, the CDR3 reads TGTGCTAGTGGTTTGCCCGACAGGGGCTCACCCCTCCACTTT. The variable domain in full, completed from reference TRBV12-5 and TRBJ1-6, reads DARVTQTPRHKVTEMGQEVTMRCQPILGHNTVFWYRQTMMQGLELLAYFRNRAPLDDSGMPKDRFSAEMPDATLATLKIQPSEPRDSAVYFCASGLPDRGSPLHFGNGTRLTVT.

This clone was detected only a few times. The rearrangement links TRBV12-5 to TRBJ2-3; 13 bases align to TRBD2. V trimming: 5 bases; J trimming: 2 bases; junction bases outside the gene matches: 4. Looked up from germline, CDR1 is LGHNT and CDR2 is FRNRAP. This CDR3 spans 16 amino acids. The CDR3 sequence: CASGTGLAGFTDTQYF. In nucleotides, the CDR3 is TGTGCTAGTGGTACGGGACTAGCGGGGTTCACAGATACGCAGTATTTT.

As DNA, the CDR3 is TGTGCCAGCACCAAAAGACAGGGGGATGGCTACACCTTC. Translated, it gives CASTKRQGDGYTF. The rearrangement links TRBV5-8 to TRBJ1-2; 9 bases fit TRBD1. Per germline, CDR1 SGHTS and CDR2 YDEGEE. The CDR3 consists of 13 residues. V was pared by 6 bases and J by 6 bases, with 6 bases of the junction left unmatched.

The chain links TRBV19 to TRBJ1-6; D gene ambiguous. The germline CDR1 and CDR2 sequences are LNHDA and SQIVND (reference sequence). Deletions cut 7 bases from V and 9 bases from J, with 13 bases between. The CDR3 is 13 residues long. CDR3 DNA: TGTGCCAGTAACCCCCTCGAGGGTTCACCCCTCCACTTT. Its translation: CASNPLEGSPLHF.

This sequence joins TRBV11-2 and TRBJ1-1; possibly TRBD1 for D (5 bases). The CDR3 sequence is 15 residues long. In germline, CDR1 is SGHAT, CDR2 FQNNGV. Trimming left V 5 bases short and J 8 bases short, with 21 bases between. The CDR3 DNA reads TGTGCCAGCAGCCAAGGGCAGTTTCGGGGGGGGGAAGCTTTCTTT. Its protein is CASSQGQFRGGEAFF.

There are a few counts of this clone. The chain's CDR3 is CASSPLGGHSGELFF. CDR3 nucleotides: TGCGCCAGCAGCCCGCTCGGGGGGCATTCCGGGGAGCTGTTTTTT. The J gene is TRBJ2-2, the V gene TRBV5-1, with D possibly being TRBD2 (7 bases). In germline, CDR1 is SGHRS, CDR2 YFSETQ. CDR3 length: 15 residues. Between the trimmed V and J ends, which lost 4 bases and 6 bases, there was a span of 16 bases.